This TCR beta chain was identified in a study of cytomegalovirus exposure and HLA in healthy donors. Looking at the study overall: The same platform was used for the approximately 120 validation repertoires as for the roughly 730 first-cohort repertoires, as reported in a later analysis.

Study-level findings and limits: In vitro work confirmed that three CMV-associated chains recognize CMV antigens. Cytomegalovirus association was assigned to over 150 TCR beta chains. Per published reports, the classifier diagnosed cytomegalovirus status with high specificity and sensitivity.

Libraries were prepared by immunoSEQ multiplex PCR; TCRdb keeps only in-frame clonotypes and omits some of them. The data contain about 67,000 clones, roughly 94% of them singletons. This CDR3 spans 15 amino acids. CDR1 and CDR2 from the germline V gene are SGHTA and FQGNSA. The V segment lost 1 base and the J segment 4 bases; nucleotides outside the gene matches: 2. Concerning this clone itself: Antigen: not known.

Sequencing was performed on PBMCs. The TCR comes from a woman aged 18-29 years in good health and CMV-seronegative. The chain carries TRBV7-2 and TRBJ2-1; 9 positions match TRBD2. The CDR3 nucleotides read TGTGCCAGCAGCTTAGGGCGGGGGGGGTACAATGAGCAGTTCTTC. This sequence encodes CASSLGRGGYNEQFF. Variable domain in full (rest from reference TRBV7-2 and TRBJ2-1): GAGVSQSPSNKVTEKGKDVELRCDPISGHTALYWYRQSLGQGLEFLIYFQGNSAPDKSGLPSDRFSAERTGGSVSTLTIQRTQQEDSAVYLCASSLGRGGYNEQFFGPGTRLTVL.